The next 32 T cell receptor beta chains were all read from a single sample in a study of blood T cell repertoires in COVID-19. TCRdb keeps only in-frame clones here, not all; method: immunoSEQ multiplex PCR. The sample has around 320,000 clones, 87% seen once. Sequencing was performed on peripheral blood. The receptors here all came from a young man with active or convalescent COVID-19.

V is TRBV5-4 and J is TRBJ2-7, with a weak D call TRBD1 (6 bases). Trimming removed 5 bases from V and 7 bases from J, with 16 bases in between. This CDR3 has 13 amino acids. Germline V CDR1 and CDR2: SGHNT, YYREEE (reference sequence). The DNA of the CDR3 is TGTGCCAGCAGAGATGGACAGACCGGGGAGCAGTACTTC. Its protein product is CASRDGQTGEQYF.

The chain links TRBV6-5 to TRBJ1-5; TRBD1 might be the D (5 bases). The CDR3 is made up of 16 amino acids. Germline lookup yields CDR1 MNHEY and CDR2 SVGAGI. The V end lost 2 bases, the J end lost 6 bases, and 17 bases lay between the germline ends. In DNA, the CDR3 is TGTGCCAGCAGTTACGTAGGGGTATTGATATCTCAGCCCCAGCATTTT. Translation gives CASSYVGVLISQPQHF.

The count of this clone is one. Here the CDR3 reads CASSPRQGKREKLFF. CDR3 DNA sequence: TGTGCCAGCAGCCCCCGACAGGGAAAGAGAGAAAAACTGTTTTTT. The chain links TRBV11-1 to TRBJ1-4, with 7 nucleotides matching TRBD1. Germline V gives CDR1 SGHAT, CDR2 FQDESV (reference sequence). V trimming: 5 bases; J trimming: 8 bases; junction bases outside the gene matches: 11. The CDR3 loop spans 15 amino acids.

The genes are TRBV5-5 and TRBJ1-4; perhaps TRBD1 as D (5 bases). Germline loops: CDR1 SGHKS, CDR2 YYEKEE (reference sequence). The ends were cut back, 5 bases at V and 3 bases at J, with 14 bases in the middle. The CDR3 extends over 15 amino acids. DNA of the CDR3: TGTGCCAGCAGTCTTGACGGGACTCCTAATGAAAAACTGTTTTTT. Amino acid sequence: CASSLDGTPNEKLFF.

The chain uses TRBV27 and TRBJ2-5; 9 bases match TRBD2. V shed 0 bases and J 5 bases; nucleotides not matched to a gene: 10. CDR3 length equals 17 residues. Germline assignment: CDR1 MNHEY and CDR2 SMNVEV (reference sequence). The DNA of the CDR3 is TGTGCCAGCAGTTTATCCCGCCCGACTAGCGGTGGGGAGACCCAGTACTTC. Translated, it gives CASSLSRPTSGGETQYF.

This chain joins TRBV12-5 and TRBJ2-3; 9 nucleotides match TRBD1. Germline-derived CDR1 and CDR2 are LGHNT and FRNRAP. The V segment lost 8 bases and the J segment 6 bases; nucleotides outside the gene matches: 12. This CDR3 comprises 15 residues. CDR3 sequence reads: CASSQGTGTLDTQYF. The CDR3 nucleotides read TGTGCTAGTTCTCAAGGGACAGGGACATTGGATACGCAGTATTTT.

Concerning this clone itself: At one end the junction does not follow the germline gene, possibly because of a read error. The chain uses TRBV6-6 and TRBJ2-3; D possibly corresponds to TRBD1 (6 bases). Per the germline V gene, CDR1 is MNHNY and CDR2 is SVGAGI (reference sequence). The CDR3 spans 11 residues. In nucleotides, the CDR3 is TGTGCCAGCATGGGGATGTACGACAGGAATTTT. It yields the protein CASMGMYDRNF.

In its sample, this clone is medium-sized. This sequence joins TRBV6-4 and TRBJ2-3; D remains unclear. V lost 0 bases and J lost 0, with 10 bases in between. The length of the CDR3 is 16 residues. In germline, CDR1 is MRHNA, CDR2 SNTAGT. CDR3: CASSDSPEMSTDTQYF. The CDR3 region has the DNA TGTGCCAGCAGTGACTCGCCGGAGATGAGCACAGATACGCAGTATTTT.

This chain links TRBV7-8 with TRBJ2-1, with 9 nucleotides matching TRBD2. The CDR3 has 16 residues. The V segment lost 0 bases and the J segment 7 bases; nucleotides outside the gene matches: 7. The germline gives CDR1 SGHVS, CDR2 FQNEAQ. CDR3: CASSLASGGFGNEQFF. The DNA for the CDR3 is TGTGCCAGCAGCTTAGCAAGCGGGGGGTTCGGGAATGAGCAGTTCTTC. Supplemented by reference TRBV7-8 and TRBJ2-1, the full variable domain reads GAGVSQSPRYKVAKRGQDVALRCDPISGHVSLFWYQQALGQGPEFLTYFQNEAQLDKSGLPSDRFFAERPEGSVSTLKIQRTQQEDSAVYLCASSLASGGFGNEQFFGPGTRLTVL.

V is TRBV5-1 and J is TRBJ2-4; the D gene is possibly TRBD1 (6 bases). Between the trimmed V and J ends, which lost 0 bases and 5 bases, there was a span of 12 bases. CDR1 is SGHRS, CDR2 YFSETQ, per germline. The CDR3 totals 15 residues. The CDR3 sequence: CASSLGGPDENIQYF. In nucleotides, the CDR3 is TGCGCCAGCAGCTTGGGGGGGCCCGATGAAAACATTCAGTACTTC.

The chain employs TRBV27 and TRBJ2-2; D call uncertain. This CDR3 is 18 amino acids long. V was shortened by 0 bases and J by 0 bases, with 14 bases between the two germline ends. Per germline, CDR1 MNHEY and CDR2 SMNVEV (reference sequence). The CDR3 reads CASSLSGYISANTGELFF. The CDR3 coding sequence is TGTGCCAGCAGTTTATCGGGCTACATTTCCGCGAACACCGGGGAGCTGTTTTTT.

The CDR3 nucleotides read TGTGCCAGCAGTGGATTGAGGAACACTGAAGCTTTCTTT. Protein: CASSGLRNTEAFF. The chain has TRBV2 and TRBJ1-1; no definite D call. The CDR3 spans 13 residues. V was pared by 4 bases and J by 1 base, with 7 bases between. Germline CDR1 and CDR2: SNHLY and FYNNEI.

Here the CDR3 DNA reads TGCGCCAGCAGCCAGGTGGGACAGGGGCACACTGAAGCTTTCTTT. Translated: CASSQVGQGHTEAFF. This rearrangement joins TRBV4-1 to TRBJ1-1, with TRBD1 matching over 10 bases. The CDR3 length is 15 residues. Trimming cost V 3 bases and J 3 bases; bases outside gene matches: 4. Looked up from germline, CDR1 is MGHRA and CDR2 is YSYEKL.

The CDR3 loop reads CASSISWRDLFF. CDR3 nucleotides: TGTGCCAGTAGTATATCGTGGAGGGATCTGTTCTTC. The chain combines TRBV19 with TRBJ2-1; tentatively, D is TRBD2 (6 bases). Germline-derived CDR1 and CDR2 are LNHDA and SQIVND (reference sequence). The CDR3 runs 12 residues. V gave up 2 bases and J gave up 15 bases, with 14 bases separating them.

The chain employs TRBV5-1 and TRBJ2-3; TRBD1 aligns across 10 bases. Looked up from germline, CDR1 is SGHRS and CDR2 is YFSETQ. J gave up 6 bases and V 4 bases, and 8 bases lay outside the gene matches. The CDR3 is 15 residues long. In nucleotides, the CDR3 is TGCGCCAGCAGCCCCGGACAGGGGGTAGAGGATACGCAGTATTTT. Residues: CASSPGQGVEDTQYF.

V usage is TRBV4-1 and J usage is TRBJ2-3, with 9 nucleotides matching TRBD2. The germline gives CDR1 MGHRA, CDR2 YSYEKL. The CDR3 runs to 16 residues. The V gene end was trimmed by 1 base and the J gene end by 4 bases; junction bases not matched to a gene: 6. As DNA, the CDR3 is TGCGCCAGCAGCCAAGTAGTAGCGGGAGCGGCAGATACGCAGTATTTT. The encoded protein is CASSQVVAGAADTQYF.

This clone was seen once. J is TRBJ1-5 and V is TRBV7-9; D perhaps matches TRBD1 (5 bases). The V end lost 5 bases, the J end lost 5 bases, and 13 bases lay between the germline ends. CDR3 length: 14 residues. Germline CDR1 SEHNR, CDR2 FQNEAQ (reference sequence). CDR3 region: CASSQVEGHQPQHF. In DNA form, the CDR3 reads TGTGCCAGCAGCCAAGTGGAGGGGCATCAGCCCCAGCATTTT.

The V and J genes are TRBV7-9 and TRBJ2-2; 7 nucleotides agree with TRBD1. The CDR3 sequence is 14 residues long. V lost 7 bases, J lost 4 bases, and 6 bases stayed unmatched. Germline assignment: CDR1 SEHNR and CDR2 FQNEAQ (reference sequence). CDR3 in DNA: TGTGCCAGCACCGTGGGGACAGCCACCGGGGAGCTGTTTTTT. Amino acids: CASTVGTATGELFF.

The CDR3 region has the DNA TGCGCCAGCAGCTTGTTTCCCGCCGGGACAGGAGATTACGAGCAGTACTTC. Its protein is CASSLFPAGTGDYEQYF. The V and J genes are TRBV5-1 and TRBJ2-7; 8 bases agree with TRBD1. V was clipped by 1 base and J by 4 bases; unmatched bases: 13. The CDR3 extends over 17 amino acids. CDR1 is SGHRS, CDR2 YFSETQ, per germline.

The gene calls are TRBV24-1 and TRBJ2-1, with D unresolved. CDR1 KGHDR and CDR2 SFDVKD come from the germline V gene. This CDR3 is 12 amino acids long. The ends were cut back, 2 bases at V and 10 bases at J, with 8 bases in the middle. CDR3 in DNA: TGTGCCACCAGTGATTCGCTCGGGGAGCAGTTCTTC. It encodes CATSDSLGEQFF.

This clone occurred a few times. J is TRBJ1-5 and V is TRBV5-5; D might be TRBD1 (6 bases). The CDR3 covers 14 residues. V was shortened by 4 bases and J by 4 bases, with 12 bases between the two germline ends. The V gene's germline CDR1 is SGHKS and CDR2 YYEKEE (reference sequence). The CDR3 region is CASSRDTSNQPQHF. CDR3 in DNA: TGTGCCAGCAGCCGGGACACTTCAAATCAGCCCCAGCATTTT.

The sample holds one count of this clone. This rearrangement joins TRBV6-2 or TRBV6-3 to TRBJ1-2, with 9 bases aligning to TRBD1. This CDR3 region has 14 residues. The germline gives CDR1 MNHEY, CDR2 SVGEGT. V was clipped by 5 bases and J by 3 bases; unmatched bases: 4. The CDR3 bases are TGTGCCAGCAGTGCTTGGACAGGGGACTATGGCTACACCTTC. The encoded protein is CASSAWTGDYGYTF.

The chain is built from TRBV7-2 and TRBJ1-3; D might be TRBD1 (6 bases). CDR1 and CDR2 from the germline V gene are SGHTA and FQGNSA. The CDR3 length is 15 residues. V was shortened by 5 bases and J by 2 bases, with 13 bases between the two germline ends. DNA of the CDR3: TGTGCCAGCAGCCCGGACAGTCAGACTGGAAACACCATATATTTT. Translated: CASSPDSQTGNTIYF. Full variable domain (rest looked up from reference TRBV7-2 and TRBJ1-3): GAGVSQSPSNKVTEKGKDVELRCDPISGHTALYWYRQSLGQGLEFLIYFQGNSAPDKSGLPSDRFSAERTGGSVSTLTIQRTQQEDSAVYLCASSPDSQTGNTIYFGEGSWLTVV.

J is TRBJ2-3 and V is TRBV2; 7 bases agree with TRBD2. J gave up 0 bases and V 5 bases, and 5 bases lay outside the gene matches. Germline loops: CDR1 SNHLY, CDR2 FYNNEI. The CDR3 sequence is 15 residues long. The CDR3 region is CASSMGGTSTDTQYF. The DNA of the CDR3 is TGTGCCAGCAGTATGGGGGGGACTAGCACAGATACGCAGTATTTT.

The J gene is TRBJ1-2, the V gene TRBV5-4, with 8 bases that match TRBD1. V gave up 2 bases and J gave up 1 base; unmatched junction bases: 4. There are 15 residues in the CDR3. From germline, CDR1 is SGHNT and CDR2 YYREEE (reference sequence). CDR3 coding DNA: TGTGCCAGCAGCTTTTTGACAGGGGTTAACTATGGCTACACCTTC. It is translated as CASSFLTGVNYGYTF.

J is TRBJ2-1 and V is TRBV24-1; TRBD1 is a possible D gene (6 bases). This CDR3 has 16 amino acids. Germline-derived CDR1 and CDR2 are KGHDR and SFDVKD. V dropped 5 bases and J dropped 3 bases, with 16 bases sitting between them. The CDR3 bases are TGTGCCACCAGTGGGGAACAGGGATTATACTACAATGAGCAGTTCTTC. Its translation is CATSGEQGLYYNEQFF.

This clone appeared once. J is TRBJ2-5 and V is TRBV3-1 (or the pseudogene TRBV3-2); D call uncertain. This CDR3 is built from 13 residues. V shed 2 bases and J shed 5 bases, with 9 bases lying between them. Germline CDR1 is LGHDT and CDR2 is YNNKEL (reference sequence). CDR3 sequence reads: CASSQYYTETQYF. As DNA, the CDR3 is TGTGCCAGCAGCCAATATTACACGGAGACCCAGTACTTC.

V usage is TRBV27 and J usage is TRBJ2-1; 10 positions match TRBD2. This CDR3 is built from 14 residues. The J segment lost 8 bases and the V segment lost 7 bases, leaving 8 bases of the junction unmatched. Germline V gives CDR1 MNHEY, CDR2 SMNVEV (reference sequence). CDR3 amino acids: CASTRLAGVDEQFF. For the CDR3, the DNA is TGTGCCAGCACGAGGCTAGCGGGAGTCGATGAGCAGTTCTTC.

The genes are TRBV5-1 and TRBJ2-1, with D possibly being TRBD1 (6 bases). This CDR3 is 13 amino acids long. Trimming stripped 5 bases from V and 2 bases from J, with 8 bases between. From germline, CDR1 is SGHRS and CDR2 YFSETQ. Here the CDR3 DNA reads TGCGCCAGCAGTGGGGACACCTACAATGAGCAGTTCTTC. Its translation: CASSGDTYNEQFF.

The chain couples TRBV11-3 to TRBJ2-2, with D unclear. Looked up from germline, CDR1 is SGHNT and CDR2 is YENEEA. There are 14 residues in the CDR3. V was clipped by 3 bases and J by 0 bases, with 5 bases between them. This CDR3 is CASSFSANTGELFF. As DNA, the CDR3 is TGTGCCAGCAGCTTCTCCGCGAACACCGGGGAGCTGTTTTTT.

The J gene is TRBJ1-6, the V gene TRBV6-4; TRBD1 aligns across 11 bases. CDR3 length equals 14 residues. Trimming removed 6 bases from V and 7 bases from J; junction bases left unmatched: 2. Per the germline V gene, CDR1 is MRHNA and CDR2 is SNTAGT. The CDR3 region is CASRGTGGNSPLHF. The DNA for the CDR3 is TGTGCCAGCAGGGGGACAGGGGGGAATTCACCCCTCCACTTT.

This chain connects TRBV28 to TRBJ1-4; D not resolved. The CDR3 length is 13 residues. Germline V gene data show CDR1 as MDHEN and CDR2 as SYDVKM. The V and J ends lost 6 bases and 6 bases respectively, with 11 bases between them. CDR3 loop: CASSASRDEKLFF. The CDR3 bases are TGTGCCAGCAGCGCTTCTCGGGATGAAAAACTGTTTTTT.